The clone carrying this TCR beta chain was observed at least ten times. These data originate in a study of T cell repertoires in cytomegalovirus infection. TCRdb re-called the reads with MiXCR, one entry per CDR3 protein. The sample shows a few hundred thousand distinct CDR3 sequences, around 18% of them seen only once. This CDR3 comprises 12 residues. CDR1 SGHKS and CDR2 YYEKEE come from the germline V gene (reference sequence). The V end lost 8 bases, the J end lost 7 bases, and 10 bases lay between the germline ends. This TCR was recovered from a human donor in good health (CMV status not recorded). Some clones in this sample may be carry-over from other donors' samples. J is TRBJ1-6 and V is TRBV5-5; perhaps TRBD1 as D (6 bases). The sample consisted of PBMCs. This chain's CDR3 is CASTGMNSPLHF. As DNA, the CDR3 is TGTGCCAGTACAGGGATGAATTCACCCCTCCACTTT.